The text below deals with one TCR beta chain. Its target is unknown. This entry comes from a study of cytomegalovirus exposure and HLA in healthy donors. Whole-study findings and limits: Researchers reported in a later analysis that a missense DCLRE1C variant was tied to TCR beta V- and J-gene trimming.

Researchers ran the PCR with 60 Vbeta and 13 Jbeta primers. Profiling relied on immunoSEQ multiplex PCR, and the TCRdb table lists in-frame clones only, not all of them. In the table there are 85,000 to 130,000 clones, over 75% of which are singletons. Germline loops: CDR1 KGHSH, CDR2 LQKENI. J lost 0 bases, V lost 3 bases, and 5 bases had no gene match. CDR3 length: 15 amino acids. The sequenced sample was PBMCs. The TCR comes from a woman in her late teens or twenties in good health and CMV-seropositive. The chain couples TRBV18 to TRBJ2-7; 7 nucleotides line up with TRBD1. CDR3 sequence (DNA): TGTGCCAGCTCACCTCGACAGGGACGCTCCTACGAGCAGTACTTC. It translates to CASSPRQGRSYEQYF.